These T cell receptor beta chains were read from a single sample in a study of human T cells and chemical hapten exposure. Each CDR3 protein gets one entry after TCRdb re-called the RACE reads with MiXCR. The sample lists about 120,000 distinct CDR3 sequences, 11% occurring once. Specimen: whole blood, collected in connection with sensitization to the hapten diphenylcyclopropenone (DPC). These receptors were collected from a woman aged 45-65 years with alopecia areata. Some clones in this sample may be carry-over from other donors' samples. Each CDR3 is given without its conserved first and last residue. The order of the fields is clone size, V gene, J gene, CDR3 protein. A clone size is listed for some rows: how often the clone was seen (once, few, many), or a class if it is expanded.

clone size: few; V gene: TRBV2; J gene: TRBJ1-2; CDR3 protein: ASRPGQFNYGYT
clone size: -; V gene: TRBV12-3/TRBV12-4; J gene: TRBJ1-5; CDR3 protein: ASSSERGPNQPQH
clone size: -; V gene: TRBV6-2/TRBV6-3; J gene: TRBJ2-4; CDR3 protein: ASTSLDKNIQY
clone size: few; V gene: TRBV7-2; J gene: TRBJ1-6; CDR3 protein: ASSRDRRNSPLH
clone size: few; V gene: TRBV2; J gene: TRBJ2-3; CDR3 protein: ASSAGQATADTQY
clone size: few; V gene: TRBV2; J gene: TRBJ2-7; CDR3 protein: ASSVVLTYEQY
clone size: many; V gene: TRBV6-2/TRBV6-3; J gene: TRBJ2-1; CDR3 protein: ASSYSILRGYNEQF
clone size: -; V gene: TRBV28; J gene: TRBJ2-7; CDR3 protein: ATRLAGIYEQY
clone size: -; V gene: TRBV25-1; J gene: TRBJ2-3; CDR3 protein: ASSGSLAGAWDTQY
clone size: few; V gene: TRBV9; J gene: TRBJ2-5; CDR3 protein: ASSSSTSVSTTQY
clone size: -; V gene: TRBV24-1; J gene: TRBJ2-3; CDR3 protein: ATSDWGIVGADTQY
clone size: -; V gene: TRBV12-3/TRBV12-4; J gene: TRBJ2-1; CDR3 protein: ASSREGNNEQF
clone size: few; V gene: TRBV6-5; J gene: TRBJ1-1; CDR3 protein: ASRSRRLSEAF
clone size: many; V gene: TRBV20-1; J gene: TRBJ2-1; CDR3 protein: SAFSLAGGWNEQF
clone size: many; V gene: TRBV12-3/TRBV12-4; J gene: TRBJ2-6; CDR3 protein: ASSSGQAGANVLT
clone size: -; V gene: TRBV18; J gene: TRBJ2-1; CDR3 protein: ASSPGTGSYNEQF
clone size: -; V gene: TRBV7-2; J gene: TRBJ1-6; CDR3 protein: ASTHRSPNSPLH
clone size: few; V gene: TRBV28; J gene: TRBJ1-5; CDR3 protein: ASSLVAGENQPQH
clone size: few; V gene: TRBV20-1; J gene: TRBJ1-6; CDR3 protein: SARETGRYSPLH
clone size: -; V gene: TRBV4-3; J gene: TRBJ1-1; CDR3 protein: ASSQDGGLGNTEAF
clone size: few; V gene: TRBV20-1; J gene: TRBJ1-4; CDR3 protein: SAIRQGEVNEKLF
clone size: many; V gene: TRBV29-1; J gene: TRBJ2-5; CDR3 protein: SVVSGGAGTQY
clone size: few; V gene: TRBV2; J gene: TRBJ1-5; CDR3 protein: ASRQVGSNQPQH
clone size: -; V gene: TRBV10-3; J gene: TRBJ1-1; CDR3 protein: AIRTGASTEAF
clone size: -; V gene: TRBV4-1; J gene: TRBJ2-7; CDR3 protein: ASSQEFQLAYEQY
clone size: -; V gene: TRBV6-2/TRBV6-3; J gene: TRBJ2-4; CDR3 protein: ASSYSLNTGQLAKNIQY
clone size: -; V gene: TRBV10-1; J gene: TRBJ2-7; CDR3 protein: ASSENPGAPYEQY
clone size: -; V gene: TRBV10-3; J gene: TRBJ2-5; CDR3 protein: AISVASGGQETQY
clone size: -; V gene: TRBV10-1; J gene: TRBJ2-5; CDR3 protein: ASSEKPGPLGETQY
clone size: -; V gene: TRBV5-1; J gene: TRBJ2-1; CDR3 protein: ASSLRATSYNEQF
clone size: -; V gene: TRBV7-9; J gene: TRBJ1-1; CDR3 protein: ASSLARGAEAF
clone size: few; V gene: TRBV12-3/TRBV12-4; J gene: TRBJ1-5; CDR3 protein: ASSFGGYQPQH
clone size: -; V gene: TRBV12-5; J gene: TRBJ2-7; CDR3 protein: ASGLVGAPYEQY
clone size: few; V gene: TRBV6-2/TRBV6-3; J gene: TRBJ2-7; CDR3 protein: ASSYGGIYEQY
clone size: many; V gene: TRBV20-1; J gene: TRBJ2-3; CDR3 protein: SARDSKTDTQY
clone size: few; V gene: TRBV3-1; J gene: TRBJ1-1; CDR3 protein: ASSLDGPNTEAF
clone size: few; V gene: TRBV2; J gene: TRBJ2-1; CDR3 protein: ASTPRVHEQF
clone size: -; V gene: TRBV9; J gene: TRBJ1-5; CDR3 protein: ASSVASGMDQPQH
clone size: few; V gene: TRBV19; J gene: TRBJ1-5; CDR3 protein: ASRDRVHQPQH
clone size: many; V gene: TRBV29-1; J gene: TRBJ2-7; CDR3 protein: SVDRQGSHEQY
clone size: few; V gene: TRBV20-1; J gene: TRBJ2-5; CDR3 protein: SAPPLGQSQETQY
clone size: few; V gene: TRBV6-2/TRBV6-3; J gene: TRBJ2-6; CDR3 protein: ASSYSASGRYSGANVLT
clone size: -; V gene: TRBV12-3/TRBV12-4; J gene: TRBJ2-3; CDR3 protein: ASSYRTSRTDTQY
clone size: -; V gene: TRBV10-3; J gene: TRBJ2-6; CDR3 protein: AISVDPTASGANVLT
clone size: -; V gene: TRBV7-2; J gene: TRBJ2-3; CDR3 protein: ASSPQSGGTDTQY
clone size: many; V gene: TRBV4-2; J gene: TRBJ1-1; CDR3 protein: ASSQEAGWLAEAF
clone size: few; V gene: TRBV12-3/TRBV12-4; J gene: TRBJ1-1; CDR3 protein: ASTNFQGLVTEAF
clone size: many; V gene: TRBV12-3/TRBV12-4; J gene: TRBJ1-5; CDR3 protein: ASSLEGGNQPQH
clone size: few; V gene: TRBV2; J gene: TRBJ1-6; CDR3 protein: ASSDTGVSYNSPLH
clone size: once; V gene: TRBV5-1; J gene: TRBJ2-3; CDR3 protein: ASSLAPQRSTDTQY
clone size: -; V gene: TRBV2; J gene: TRBJ2-7; CDR3 protein: AKGFPSYEQY
clone size: many; V gene: TRBV2; J gene: TRBJ1-5; CDR3 protein: ASQGDDQPQH
clone size: few; V gene: TRBV12-3/TRBV12-4; J gene: TRBJ2-1; CDR3 protein: ASSFWAYNEQF
clone size: -; V gene: TRBV2; J gene: TRBJ2-7; CDR3 protein: ASKDRITYEQY
clone size: few; V gene: TRBV18; J gene: TRBJ2-7; CDR3 protein: ASVSGQGSEQY
clone size: many; V gene: TRBV9; J gene: TRBJ2-2; CDR3 protein: ASSVVPSSGGWTGELF